This TCR beta chain was recovered during a study of blood T cells in healthy people across ages. The use of a sample-barcoded 5' primer and a J-beta primer mix characterized a second PCR of about 7 to 12 cycles. TCRdb redid the calling of the 5' RACE reads with MiXCR, one entry per CDR3 protein. This table has approximately 800,000 distinct CDR3 sequences, around 68% appearing once. Germline lookup yields CDR1 SGDLS and CDR2 YYNGEE. The CDR3 length is 14 residues. V dropped 0 bases and J dropped 5; count of bases not matched to a gene: 3. The receptor comes from a man younger than 45 in good health. Sequenced: blood. The rearrangement links TRBV9 to TRBJ2-7, with TRBD2 matching 9 bases. Written as DNA, the CDR3 is TGTGCCAGCAGCGTAGCTAGCGGGGTAGACGAGCAGTACTTC. As protein: CASSVASGVDEQYF.